These T cell receptor beta chains were read from a single sample in a study of T cell changes during pregnancy in multiple sclerosis. Generated by immunoSEQ multiplex PCR, the TCRdb table keeps only in-frame clones and is missing some. The sample contains roughly 41,000 clones, roughly nine tenths of which appear only once. Sequencing used CD8+ T cells from peripheral blood mononuclear cells, obtained in the third trimester of pregnancy. Source of these receptors: a female donor with multiple sclerosis, enrolled in a pregnancy study. Each CDR3 is given with its conserved first and last residue. A D gene is named only where the DNA matches it firmly. The size field is filled for only some rows; it gives once, few, many or a size class.

CDR3,DNA,size,J,D,V,length
CASSVRGQPQHF,TGTGCCAGCAGTGTCAGGGGGCAGCCCCAGCATTTT,.,TRBJ1-5,TRBD1,TRBV27,12
CASSEPRAQETQYF,TGTGCCAGCAGTGAACCTCGAGCACAAGAGACCCAGTACTTC,.,TRBJ2-5,.,TRBV2,14
CASSEVLRLEAFF,TGTGCCAGCAGTGAAGTCCTCAGACTCGAAGCTTTCTTT,.,TRBJ1-1,.,TRBV6-1,13
CASSINAGGLTDTQYF,TGTGCCAGTAGTATTAATGCGGGGGGCCTCACAGATACGCAGTATTTT,once,TRBJ2-3,TRBD2,TRBV19,16
CASSSLIAGVGNEQFF,TGTGCCAGCAGTTCCCTGATAGCGGGAGTGGGCAATGAGCAGTTCTTC,.,TRBJ2-1,TRBD2,TRBV27,16
CASTRHTGDGYTF,TGTGCCAGCACCCGCCATACAGGGGATGGCTACACCTTC,once,TRBJ1-2,TRBD1,TRBV6-4,13
CASRQRGSSYEQYF,TGTGCCAGCAGGCAACGCGGGAGCTCCTACGAGCAGTACTTC,.,TRBJ2-7,TRBD2,TRBV11-2,14
CSGERGNEQFF,TGCAGTGGGGAGCGGGGCAATGAGCAGTTCTTC,once,TRBJ2-1,TRBD2,TRBV20-1,11
CASSFDGATNEKLFF,TGTGCCAGCAGTTTCGACGGAGCAACTAATGAAAAACTGTTTTTT,few,TRBJ1-4,.,TRBV6-1,15
CAWGQSNTEAFF,TGTGCCTGGGGACAGTCGAACACTGAAGCTTTCTTT,.,TRBJ1-1,.,TRBV30,12
CASSQEGDGQGPTGELFF,TGCGCCAGCAGCCAAGAGGGGGACGGACAGGGCCCCACCGGGGAGCTGTTTTTT,.,TRBJ2-2,TRBD1,TRBV4-3,18
CASSPDRGLNTEAFF,TGCGCCAGCAGTCCAGACAGGGGTCTGAACACTGAAGCTTTCTTT,.,TRBJ1-1,TRBD1,TRBV4-3,15
CASSFSGVYEQYF,TGTGCCAGCAGTTTTTCGGGAGTCTACGAGCAGTACTTC,.,TRBJ2-7,.,TRBV27,13
CASSVLDASTDTQYF,TGTGCCAGCAGCGTATTAGATGCTAGCACAGATACGCAGTATTTT,.,TRBJ2-3,.,TRBV9,15
CASRPGQYSNQPQHF,TGTGCCAGCAGACCCGGACAGTATAGCAATCAGCCCCAGCATTTT,.,TRBJ1-5,.,TRBV6-5,15
CASSQTSGGADTQYF,TGCGCCAGCAGCCAAACTAGCGGGGGGGCAGATACGCAGTATTTT,.,TRBJ2-3,TRBD2,TRBV4-3,15
CASSVAWDRGFQETQYF,TGTGCCAGCTCAGTGGCCTGGGACAGGGGATTCCAAGAGACCCAGTACTTC,.,TRBJ2-5,TRBD1,TRBV18,17
CASSLTSGFEQYF,TGCGCCAGCAGCTTAACTAGCGGCTTCGAGCAGTACTTC,.,TRBJ2-7,TRBD2,TRBV5-1,13
CASSVELAGGPTDTQYF,TGTGCCAGCAGCGTAGAACTAGCGGGAGGACCCACAGATACGCAGTATTTT,once,TRBJ2-3,TRBD2,TRBV9,17
CASSLYGQGAYEQYF,TGTGCCAGCAGTTTATATGGACAGGGGGCCTACGAGCAGTACTTC,once,TRBJ2-7,TRBD1,TRBV27,15
CASSSGQDSNQPQHF,TGTGCCAGCAGCTCCGGACAGGATAGCAATCAGCCCCAGCATTTT,.,TRBJ1-5,TRBD1,TRBV7-9,15
CASSLALQGLNYGYTF,TGTGCCAGCAGCCTCGCTCTACAGGGGCTGAACTATGGCTACACCTTC,.,TRBJ1-2,TRBD1,TRBV7-9,16
CASSLTGGPYNEQFF,TGTGCCAGCAGTTTGACGGGAGGGCCCTACAATGAGCAGTTCTTC,.,TRBJ2-1,TRBD2,TRBV27,15
CASSSDRDGTYEQYF,TGTGCCAGCAGTTCGGACAGGGACGGAACCTACGAGCAGTACTTC,.,TRBJ2-7,TRBD1,TRBV6-5,15
CASSFAAGTAYGYTF,TGTGCCAGCAGTTTTGCGGCGGGTACAGCCTATGGCTACACCTTC,.,TRBJ1-2,.,TRBV27,15
CASSPGTSLFSQFF,TGTGCCAGCAGCCCCGGGACTAGCTTGTTTTCGCAGTTCTTC,.,TRBJ2-1,TRBD2,TRBV7-2,14
CASSPWGTSGGASYEQYF,TGCGCCAGCAGCCCTTGGGGGACTAGCGGGGGGGCCTCCTACGAGCAGTACTTC,once,TRBJ2-7,TRBD2,TRBV5-1,18
CATSREGAGETQYF,TGTGCCACCAGCAGAGAGGGGGCGGGAGAGACCCAGTACTTC,.,TRBJ2-5,.,TRBV15,14
CASGQRGAQPQHF,TGTGCCAGCGGACAGCGGGGAGCCCAGCCCCAGCATTTT,.,TRBJ1-5,.,TRBV13,13
CASSFSSGNYNEQFF,TGTGCCAGCAGTTTTTCTAGCGGGAACTACAATGAGCAGTTCTTC,.,TRBJ2-1,TRBD2,TRBV27,15
CAWSLIGQPYEQYF,TGTGCCTGGAGTTTAATTGGACAGCCCTACGAGCAGTACTTC,.,TRBJ2-7,.,TRBV30,14
CASSSGTIHEQFF,TGTGCCAGCAGCTCCGGGACTATCCATGAGCAGTTCTTC,.,TRBJ2-1,TRBD2,TRBV7-9,13
CASSLYSGLSSYNEQFF,TGTGCCAGCAGTTTATATAGCGGACTAAGCTCCTACAATGAGCAGTTCTTC,.,TRBJ2-1,.,TRBV27,17
CASSLIYRGHEPNYGYTF,TGTGCCAGCAGCTTGATCTACAGGGGCCATGAGCCTAACTATGGCTACACCTTC,.,TRBJ1-2,TRBD1,TRBV5-5,18
CASSIDTLAGRVFNQPQHF,TGTGCCAGTAGTATAGATACCCTGGCAGGCAGGGTATTCAATCAGCCCCAGCATTTT,.,TRBJ1-5,.,TRBV19,19
CASSSPGLAVDNEQFF,TGTGCCAGCAGCTCTCCGGGACTAGCGGTTGACAATGAGCAGTTCTTC,once,TRBJ2-1,TRBD2,TRBV7-9,16
CASSELAGGDEQFF,TGTGCCAGCAGTGAACTAGCGGGAGGCGATGAGCAGTTCTTC,.,TRBJ2-1,TRBD2,TRBV25-1,14
CASSIGGDPLDGYTF,TGTGCCAGTAGTATTGGGGGCGATCCACTGGATGGCTACACCTTC,.,TRBJ1-2,.,TRBV19,15
CASSRRTSGTYEQYF,TGTGCCAGCTCCCGCCGGACTAGCGGGACCTACGAGCAGTACTTC,.,TRBJ2-7,TRBD2,TRBV18,15
CASSLAELGASGNEKLFF,TGTGCCAGCAGCCTCGCTGAGTTGGGGGCCTCGGGAAATGAAAAACTGTTTTTT,.,TRBJ1-4,.,TRBV11-2,18
CASSNELAGGPDEQFF,TGTGCCAGCAGCAACGAACTAGCGGGAGGGCCGGATGAGCAGTTCTTC,.,TRBJ2-1,TRBD2,TRBV11-2,16
CASSILPGSTGELFF,TGTGCCAGTAGTATACTCCCAGGGTCCACCGGGGAGCTGTTTTTT,.,TRBJ2-2,.,TRBV19,15
CASSPTGDGWHGYTF,TGTGCCAGCAGCCCGACAGGGGATGGGTGGCATGGCTACACCTTC,.,TRBJ1-2,TRBD1,TRBV5-5,15
CASSESFAGELFF,TGTGCCAGCAGTGAATCTTTTGCCGGGGAGCTGTTTTTT,.,TRBJ2-2,.,TRBV2,13
CASSDSVGGTDTQYF,TGTGCCAGCAGTGACTCCGTCGGGGGCACAGATACGCAGTATTTT,few,TRBJ2-3,.,TRBV6-4,15
CASSSDRGWNEQFF,TGTGCCTCTTCCTCGGACAGGGGGTGGAATGAGCAGTTCTTC,.,TRBJ2-1,TRBD1,TRBV30,14
CASSSTSGSADTQYF,TGTGCCAGCAGTTCGACTAGCGGGAGCGCAGATACGCAGTATTTT,.,TRBJ2-3,TRBD2,TRBV28,15
CASSQDPGQGYYEQYF,TGCGCCAGCAGCCAAGATCCGGGACAGGGTTACTACGAGCAGTACTTC,once,TRBJ2-7,TRBD1,TRBV4-3,16
CASSLPDSTSGANVLTF,TGTGCCAGCAGCTTGCCGGACAGTACCTCTGGGGCCAACGTCCTGACTTTC,.,TRBJ2-6,.,TRBV5-4,17
CATSRGTAGGSGEQFF,TGTGCCACCAGCAGAGGAACCGCGGGGGGTTCGGGTGAGCAGTTCTTC,.,TRBJ2-1,TRBD2,TRBV15,16
CASSLPYNEQFF,TGTGCCAGCAGCTTACCATACAATGAGCAGTTCTTC,once,TRBJ2-1,.,TRBV7-9,12
CASSLSGTSGYNEQFF,TGTGCCAGCAGTTTAAGTGGGACTAGCGGTTACAATGAGCAGTTCTTC,.,TRBJ2-1,TRBD2,TRBV27,16
CASSIDLEAGNTIYF,TGTGCCAGTAGTATAGATCTCGAGGCTGGAAACACCATATATTTT,.,TRBJ1-3,.,TRBV19,15
CASTVGQGARSFF,.,.,TRBJ1-1,.,TRBV6-5,13
CASREGQGNYEQYF,TGCGCCAGCAGGGAGGGACAGGGTAACTACGAGCAGTACTTC,.,TRBJ2-7,TRBD1,TRBV5-1,14
CASSEEASNQPQHF,TGTGCCAGCAGTGAGGAGGCTAGCAATCAGCCCCAGCATTTT,.,TRBJ1-5,.,TRBV6-4,14
CASRELQTGVGNTIYF,TGTGCCAGCAGGGAACTTCAGACAGGAGTTGGAAACACCATATATTTT,.,TRBJ1-3,.,TRBV6-1,16